The clone carrying this T cell receptor beta chain was found a few times. Its target is unknown. Time point reported: cycle 4 day 1 (C4D1), after 5 to 7 weeks of nivolumab. Each patient experienced a relapse that followed autologous stem cell transplantation, and brentuximab vedotin exposure varied. Only in-frame clones appear in the TCRdb table, and some are missing; sequencing was by immunoSEQ multiplex PCR. Of approximately 61,000 clones listed, nearly 90% are singletons. This specimen belongs to a study of PD-1 blockade in classical Hodgkin lymphoma. The J segment lost 3 bases and the V segment lost 4 bases, leaving 8 bases of the junction unmatched. Germline values: CDR1 SGHNT, CDR2 YYREEE (reference sequence). The CDR3 is 16 amino acids. Overall study findings and caveats: Repertoire differences have undefined causes, possibly disease activity or prior therapy.

The J gene is TRBJ2-3, the V gene TRBV5-4; 10 bases are shared with TRBD2. The sequence derives from a human donor with classical Hodgkin lymphoma. The sample here was peripheral blood mononuclear cells (PBMCs), taken before the fourth cycle of nivolumab. The CDR3 sequence: CASSRAGGEMTDTQYF. CDR3 in DNA: TGTGCCAGCAGCAGAGCGGGGGGGGAGATGACAGATACGCAGTATTTT.